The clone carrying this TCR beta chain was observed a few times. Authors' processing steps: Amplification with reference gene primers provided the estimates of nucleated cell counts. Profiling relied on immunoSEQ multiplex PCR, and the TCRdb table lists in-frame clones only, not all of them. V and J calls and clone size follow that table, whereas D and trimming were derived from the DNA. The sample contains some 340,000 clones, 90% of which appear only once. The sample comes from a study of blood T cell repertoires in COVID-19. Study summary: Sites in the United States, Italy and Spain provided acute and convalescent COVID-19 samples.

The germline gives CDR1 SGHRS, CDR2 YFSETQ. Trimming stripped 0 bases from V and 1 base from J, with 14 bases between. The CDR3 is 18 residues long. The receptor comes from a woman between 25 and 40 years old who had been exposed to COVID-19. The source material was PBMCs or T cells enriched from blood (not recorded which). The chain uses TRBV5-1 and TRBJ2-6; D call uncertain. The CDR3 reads CASSLVQRQASGANVLTF. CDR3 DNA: TGCGCCAGCAGCTTGGTTCAGAGACAAGCTTCTGGGGCCAACGTCCTGACTTTC.